These T cell receptor beta chains were read from a single sample in a study of cytomegalovirus exposure and HLA in healthy donors. Method: immunoSEQ multiplex PCR; TCRdb's copy keeps in-frame clones and lacks some. Of around 150,000 clones listed, almost 85% are singletons. Sequences were obtained from PBMCs. All receptors come from a young man in good health and CMV-seropositive. CDR3s include the opening cysteine and the closing phenylalanine or tryptophan. The D gene is left open where the match is weak. Clone size is not always given. Where it is, it says once, few, many or a class for expanded clones.

v_gene	abundance	j_gene	d_gene	len	CDR3nt	CDR3aa
TRBV29-1	-	TRBJ2-3	-	14	TGCAGCGTTGAAGCAGGGCAGGCCACAGATACGCAGTATTTT	CSVEAGQATDTQYF
TRBV28	-	TRBJ1-2	-	12	TGCCTATCGCGGGGGTACGACTATGGCTACACCTTC	CLSRGYDYGYTF
TRBV6-6	-	TRBJ2-5	-	15	TGTGCCAGCAGTTACGGTGCCTCACTCCAAGAGACCCAGTACTTC	CASSYGASLQETQYF
TRBV28	few	TRBJ1-2	TRBD1	15	TGTGCCAGCAGCCGGGGGACAGGGGGACCTTATGGCTACACCTTC	CASSRGTGGPYGYTF
TRBV2	-	TRBJ2-3	TRBD1	15	TGTGCCAGCAGTTTTGACAGGGCTAGCACAGATACGCAGTATTTT	CASSFDRASTDTQYF
TRBV2	-	TRBJ1-1	-	13	TGTGCCAGCAGTGAATGGGGGGGCACTGAAGCTTTCTTT	CASSEWGGTEAFF
TRBV7-2	-	TRBJ2-3	-	15	TGTGCCAGCAGCTTAGAACTAGCCCGCACAGATACGCAGTATTTT	CASSLELARTDTQYF
TRBV7-2	-	TRBJ2-3	-	16	TGTGCCAGCAGACAAAGAACGGCGGGGTGGACAGATACGCAGTATTTT	CASRQRTAGWTDTQYF
TRBV5-8	-	TRBJ1-3	-	19	TGTGCCAGCAGCTTATATACAGGGACCAAGTCCATTATCGGAAACACCATATATTTT	CASSLYTGTKSIIGNTIYF
TRBV19	once	TRBJ2-2	-	13	TGTGCCAGTAGTATAGACCGTACCGGGGAGCTGTTTTTT	CASSIDRTGELFF
TRBV28	-	TRBJ2-1	TRBD2	14	TGTGCCACCTCAAGCGGGAGTGGCTACAATGAGCAGTTCTTC	CATSSGSGYNEQFF
TRBV19	-	TRBJ2-3	TRBD2	14	TGTGCCAGTAGTTTCAGCGGGACCGCAGATACGCAGTATTTT	CASSFSGTADTQYF
TRBV28	-	TRBJ2-1	TRBD2	14	TGTGCCAGCAGCCGGGGGGGCTCCTACAATGAGCAGTTCTTC	CASSRGGSYNEQFF
TRBV11-2	-	TRBJ1-2	TRBD1	17	TGTGCCAGCAGCTTAGATCCTTCGACAGGGTTCCGCTATGGCTACACCTTC	CASSLDPSTGFRYGYTF
TRBV19	once	TRBJ1-2	TRBD1	17	TGTGCCAGTAGTATTGGAGGACAGGCGCTCTCAAACTATGGCTACACCTTC	CASSIGGQALSNYGYTF
TRBV6-5	-	TRBJ1-5	-	13	TGTGCCAGCAGTTTGACAGCCAATCAGCCCCAGCATTTT	CASSLTANQPQHF
TRBV6-1	-	TRBJ1-4	-	15	TGTGCCAGCAGCAGTTTTTTTGCAACTAATGAAAAACTGTTTTTT	CASSSFFATNEKLFF
TRBV5-1	once	TRBJ2-1	-	14	TGCGCCAGCAGCTTGGAGAGCGGGCGAAATGAGCAGTTCTTC	CASSLESGRNEQFF
TRBV5-1	-	TRBJ2-5	-	14	TGCGCCAGCAGCTTGGGGGGGGTCCAAGAGACCCAGTACTTC	CASSLGGVQETQYF
TRBV2	few	TRBJ2-5	TRBD2	14	TGTGCCACCTCCAGACTAGCGGGGTATGAGACCCAGTACTTC	CATSRLAGYETQYF
TRBV5-1	-	TRBJ1-1	-	13	TGCGCCAGCTCCCTGGAGGGGAACACTGAAGCTTTCTTT	CASSLEGNTEAFF
TRBV11-1	-	TRBJ2-4	-	16	TGTGCCAGCAGCTTAAGGGGGGGGCTGGCCAAAAACATTCAGTACTTC	CASSLRGGLAKNIQYF
TRBV28	-	TRBJ1-1	-	13	TGTGCCAGCTCAGACAGCATGAACACTGAAGCTTTCTTT	CASSDSMNTEAFF
TRBV28	-	TRBJ2-3	-	14	TGTGCCAGCAGTTTTCGACAGGTCACAGATACGCAGTATTTT	CASSFRQVTDTQYF
TRBV7-9	once	TRBJ1-1	TRBD1	16	TGTGCCAGCAGCTCCGGGACAGGTCGGATGAACACTGAAGCTTTCTTT	CASSSGTGRMNTEAFF
TRBV5-4	-	TRBJ1-4	TRBD1	13	TGTGCCAGCAGCCCACAGGGGGGGGAAAAACTGTTTTTT	CASSPQGGEKLFF
TRBV30	-	TRBJ1-5	-	13	TGTGCCTGGAGTCCCCGACAGGTTCAGCCCCAGCATTTT	CAWSPRQVQPQHF
TRBV20-1	-	TRBJ2-3	-	11	TGCAGTGCTAGGAAGGAGGATACGCAGTATTTT	CSARKEDTQYF
TRBV28	-	TRBJ1-1	-	14	TGTGCCAGCAGTTTATCAGGGGTGAGGACTGAAGCTTTCTTT	CASSLSGVRTEAFF
TRBV11-2	-	TRBJ2-5	-	13	TGTGCCAGCAGCCGCACGCGGCAAGAGACCCAGTACTTC	CASSRTRQETQYF
TRBV18	-	TRBJ1-5	TRBD1	16	TGTGCCAGCTCACCGGACAGGGGAGTCCGAGAGCAGCCCCAGCATTTT	CASSPDRGVREQPQHF
TRBV9	once	TRBJ2-7	-	14	TGTGCCAGCAGCGTAGGCGGGACAGAATACGAGCAGTACTTC	CASSVGGTEYEQYF
TRBV28	-	TRBJ2-4	-	16	TGTGCCAGCAGTCCCCGTGGGGGGTACGAAGGAAACATTCAGTACTTC	CASSPRGGYEGNIQYF
TRBV7-9	once	TRBJ2-1	TRBD2	14	TGTGCCAGCAGCTTGGGGACTAGCGATGGTGAGCAGTTCTTC	CASSLGTSDGEQFF
TRBV28	once	TRBJ1-4	-	16	TGTGCCAGCAGTTTAGAATTTGGAGTAACTAATGAAAAACTGTTTTTT	CASSLEFGVTNEKLFF
TRBV6-5	-	TRBJ2-5	TRBD1	14	TGTGCCAGCAGGGCGGACAGGGTCTTGGGAGAGCAGTACTTC	CASRADRVLGEQYF
TRBV7-9	-	TRBJ2-3	-	16	TGTGCCAGCAGCCCCCCCCTCGTTTCTAGCACAGATACGCAGTATTTT	CASSPPLVSSTDTQYF
TRBV6-5	-	TRBJ2-2	TRBD2	15	TGTGCCAGCAGGCCGGGACTATTTAACACCGGGGAGCTGTTTTTT	CASRPGLFNTGELFF
TRBV7-2	-	TRBJ2-3	TRBD2	15	TGTGCCAGCAGCACGGGACTAGCTAGGACAGATACGCAGTATTTT	CASSTGLARTDTQYF
TRBV28	-	TRBJ1-5	TRBD1	15	TGTGCCAGCAGCCTTGACAGGGGACGCAATCAGCCCCAGCATTTT	CASSLDRGRNQPQHF
TRBV28	-	TRBJ2-1	TRBD2	13	TGTGCCAGCATCCGTCCGGGGGGCAATGAGCAGTTCTTC	CASIRPGGNEQFF
TRBV27	-	TRBJ2-6	TRBD1	15	TGTGCCAGCAGCGACAGGGACTCTGGGGCCAACGTCCTGACTTTC	CASSDRDSGANVLTF
TRBV14	-	TRBJ2-7	-	12	TGTGCCAGCAGCCAAGATATGGGCGAGCAGTACTTC	CASSQDMGEQYF
TRBV5-1	-	TRBJ2-2	TRBD1	14	TGCGCCAGCAGCTCGACAGGGGCCACCGGGGAGCTGTTTTTT	CASSSTGATGELFF